This T cell receptor (beta chain) was identified in a study of shared clonotypes between healthy human individuals. The CDR3 extends over 13 amino acids. Germline CDR1 MNHNS, CDR2 SASEGT. Between the trimmed V and J ends, which lost 7 bases and 4 bases, there was a span of 11 bases. Methods used by the authors: ImmunoSEQ output lacked quality scores and full-length reads, limiting matched filtering. The table came from immunoSEQ multiplex PCR; TCRdb's copy has only in-frame clones and leaves some out. V, J and clone size reflect that table, while D and trimming were determined from the DNA. The sample yields fewer than 3 million clones, 92% seen once.

This TCR was sampled from a man between 18 and 35 years old in good health. Some clones in this sample may be carry-over from other donors' samples. The chain carries TRBV6-1 and TRBJ2-1; a weak D match, TRBD2 (6 bases). The sequenced sample was naive CD4+ T cells from PBMCs. Indicated subset: CD45RA+ positively selected. The CDR3 DNA sequence: TGTGCCAGCAAAAGGGACTTTTACAATGAGCAGTTCTTC. Protein: CASKRDFYNEQFF.